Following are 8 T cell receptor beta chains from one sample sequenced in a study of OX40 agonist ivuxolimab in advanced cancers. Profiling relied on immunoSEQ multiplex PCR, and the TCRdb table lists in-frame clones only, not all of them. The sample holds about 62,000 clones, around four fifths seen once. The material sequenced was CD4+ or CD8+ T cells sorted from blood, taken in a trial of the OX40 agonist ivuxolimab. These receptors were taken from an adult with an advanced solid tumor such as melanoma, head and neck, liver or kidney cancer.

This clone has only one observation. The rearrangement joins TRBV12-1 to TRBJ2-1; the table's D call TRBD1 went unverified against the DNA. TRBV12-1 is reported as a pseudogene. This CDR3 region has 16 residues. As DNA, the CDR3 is TGTGCCAGCAGCTTTTTTACCCTCCTAGGGGGAGATGAGCAGTTCTTC. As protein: CASSFFTLLGGDEQFF.

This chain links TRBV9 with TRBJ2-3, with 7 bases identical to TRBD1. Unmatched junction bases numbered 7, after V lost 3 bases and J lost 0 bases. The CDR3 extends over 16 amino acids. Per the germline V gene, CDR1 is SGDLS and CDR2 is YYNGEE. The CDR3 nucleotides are TGTGCCAGCAGCGCCACAGGGGATGTAAGCACAGATACGCAGTATTTT. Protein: CASSATGDVSTDTQYF.

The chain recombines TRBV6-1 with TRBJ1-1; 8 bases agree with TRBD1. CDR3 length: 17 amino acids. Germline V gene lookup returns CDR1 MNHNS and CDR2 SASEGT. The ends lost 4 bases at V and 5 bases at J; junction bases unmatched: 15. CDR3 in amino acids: CASSVTPGGKSTTEAFF. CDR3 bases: TGTGCCAGCAGTGTAACCCCAGGGGGCAAATCGACTACTGAAGCTTTCTTT.

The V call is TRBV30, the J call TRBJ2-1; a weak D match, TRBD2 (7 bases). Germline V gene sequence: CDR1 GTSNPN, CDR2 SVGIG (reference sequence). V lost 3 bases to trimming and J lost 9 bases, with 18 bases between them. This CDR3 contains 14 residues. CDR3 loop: CAWRGGRGVGEQFF. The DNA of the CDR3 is TGTGCCTGGAGGGGAGGGAGGGGGGTCGGTGAGCAGTTCTTC.

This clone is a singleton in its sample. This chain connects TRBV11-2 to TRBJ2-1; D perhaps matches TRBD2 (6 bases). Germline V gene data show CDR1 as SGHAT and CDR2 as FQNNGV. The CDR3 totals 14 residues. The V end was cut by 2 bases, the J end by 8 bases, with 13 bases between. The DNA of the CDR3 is TGTGCCAGCAGCTTAAATGCGGGGACCGATGAGCAGTTCTTC. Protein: CASSLNAGTDEQFF.

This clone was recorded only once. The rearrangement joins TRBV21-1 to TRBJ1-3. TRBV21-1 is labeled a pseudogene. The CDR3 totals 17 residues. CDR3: CASSKARMGGSGNTIYF. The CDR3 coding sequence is TGTGCCAGCAGCAAAGCAAGGATGGGGGGCTCTGGAAACACCATATATTTT.

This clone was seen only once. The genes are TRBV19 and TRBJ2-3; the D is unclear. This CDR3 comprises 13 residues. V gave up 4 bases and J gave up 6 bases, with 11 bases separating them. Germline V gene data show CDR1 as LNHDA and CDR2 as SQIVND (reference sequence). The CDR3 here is CASSTIPKDTQYF. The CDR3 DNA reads TGTGCCAGTAGTACCATCCCTAAGGATACGCAGTATTTT.

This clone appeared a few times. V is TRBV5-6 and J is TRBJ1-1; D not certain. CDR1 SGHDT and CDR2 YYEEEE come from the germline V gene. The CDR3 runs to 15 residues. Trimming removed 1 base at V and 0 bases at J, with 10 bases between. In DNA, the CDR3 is TGTGCCAGCAGCTTGATGGGCAGAGTGAACACTGAAGCTTTCTTT. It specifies CASSLMGRVNTEAFF.